The next 23 T cell receptor beta chains were all read from a single sample in a study of cytomegalovirus exposure and HLA in healthy donors. Vbeta (60) and Jbeta (13) primers were used in the PCR. TCRdb keeps only in-frame clones here, not all; method: immunoSEQ multiplex PCR. This table has roughly 280,000 clones, just over 70% appearing once. Material: PBMCs. These receptor sequences come from a female donor in good health and CMV-seronegative.

This clone was seen only a few times. The chain has TRBV5-1 and TRBJ1-3; D remains unclear. The CDR3 spans 14 residues. Trimming stripped 2 bases from V and 0 bases from J, with 6 bases between. CDR1 and CDR2 from the germline V gene are SGHRS and YFSETQ. CDR3 loop: CASSFSHSGNTIYF. DNA of the CDR3: TGCGCCAGCAGCTTTAGCCACTCTGGAAACACCATATATTTT.

The chain links TRBV10-3 to TRBJ2-2; 8 bases agree with TRBD2. The trim removed 0 bases at V and 6 bases at J, leaving 9 bases unmatched. Per germline, CDR1 ENHRY and CDR2 SYGVKD. The CDR3 spans 17 residues. CDR3 in DNA: TGTGCCATCAGTGAGTCCGGCACGGGAGGGCCCCCCGGGGAGCTGTTTTTT. This gives the protein CAISESGTGGPPGELFF.

Concerning this clone: Other nucleotide sequences in the sample specify the same CDR3. This sequence joins TRBV18 and TRBJ2-3, with TRBD2 matching over 8 bases. The CDR3 runs 14 residues. V was clipped by 6 bases and J by 1 base; unmatched bases: 3. The germline gives CDR1 KGHSH, CDR2 LQKENI. Here the CDR3 reads CASSPTSGTDTQYF. CDR3 sequence (DNA): TGTGCCAGCTCCCCGACTAGCGGCACAGATACGCAGTATTTT.

V gene TRBV28 combines with J gene TRBJ1-2, with D tentatively TRBD1 (5 bases). CDR1 is MDHEN, CDR2 SYDVKM, per germline. V was cut by 2 bases and J by 4 bases, with 8 bases left in between. CDR3 length equals 13 residues. In DNA, the CDR3 is TGTGCCAGCAGTTTAGGGGCTCGCTATGGCTACACCTTC. Protein: CASSLGARYGYTF.

V is TRBV6-6 and J is TRBJ1-1, with 9 bases matching TRBD1. Germline trimming cut 6 bases from V and 1 base from J; bases unmatched to any gene: 9. The length of the CDR3 is 16 residues. The germline CDR1 and CDR2 sequences are MNHNY and SVGAGI (reference sequence). The CDR3 here is CASRPWTGAGNTEAFF. The CDR3 coding sequence is TGTGCCAGCAGACCCTGGACAGGGGCTGGGAACACTGAAGCTTTCTTT.

The chain uses TRBV2 and TRBJ1-1, with unresolved D. Between the trimmed V and J ends, which lost 11 bases and 5 bases, there was a span of 30 bases. The CDR3 covers 17 residues. Germline values: CDR1 SNHLY, CDR2 FYNNEI. The CDR3 here is CALLRRDFGGGGTEAFF. Written as DNA, the CDR3 is TGTGCCCTCCTGAGGCGGGATTTTGGAGGTGGTGGTACTGAAGCTTTCTTT.

The chain couples TRBV2 to TRBJ1-2; no definite D call. Germline assignment: CDR1 SNHLY and CDR2 FYNNEI. The CDR3 contains 15 residues. V lost 4 bases, J lost 4 bases, and 16 bases lay in between. CDR3 in amino acids: CASSGELRLSYGYTF. The CDR3 region has the DNA TGTGCCAGCAGTGGGGAGTTGCGCCTTAGCTATGGCTACACCTTC.

The V gene is TRBV11-3, the J gene TRBJ2-1; 9 positions match TRBD2. The CDR3 has 16 amino acids. Germline lookup yields CDR1 SGHNT and CDR2 YENEEA. V shed 4 bases, J shed 0 bases, and the junction held 4 bases outside the gene matches. Here the CDR3 DNA reads TGTGCCAGCAGCTCAACTAGCGGGTACTCCTACAATGAGCAGTTCTTC. Translated, it gives CASSSTSGYSYNEQFF.

The table lists this clone with a few counts. This chain joins TRBV6-4 and TRBJ2-1; 9 bases align to TRBD2. CDR1 and CDR2 (germline): MRHNA, SNTAGT. CDR3 length: 15 amino acids. The V gene end was trimmed by 0 bases and the J gene end by 9 bases; junction bases not matched to a gene: 6. The CDR3 DNA sequence: TGTGCCAGCAGTGACTCTGCGGGAGGGCCCGGTGAGCAGTTCTTC. Amino acids: CASSDSAGGPGEQFF.

The rearrangement joins TRBV9 to TRBJ1-3; D is perhaps TRBD1 (5 bases). Germline-derived CDR1 and CDR2 are SGDLS and YYNGEE. Trimming pared 6 bases from V and 9 bases from J, leaving 19 bases between. This CDR3 comprises 14 residues. The CDR3 DNA reads TGTGCCAGCACCCCGGGGGGGTCAAGAAGCACCATATATTTT. This gives the protein CASTPGGSRSTIYF.

This chain joins TRBV11-2 and TRBJ2-3; 8 nucleotides line up with TRBD2. CDR1 SGHAT and CDR2 FQNNGV come from the germline V gene. J lost 5 bases, V lost 5 bases, and 12 bases had no gene match. This CDR3 spans 16 amino acids. The DNA of the CDR3 is TGTGCCAGCAGCCAAAGGCGACCGGGAGGGGAAGATACGCAGTATTTT. This translates into CASSQRRPGGEDTQYF.

This clone was detected only a few times. V gene TRBV4-1 combines with J gene TRBJ1-2; D unclear. Germline lookup yields CDR1 MGHRA and CDR2 YSYEKL. The CDR3 sequence is 16 residues long. Trimming took off 2 bases at V and 7 bases at J, with 20 bases between the two ends. This CDR3 reads CASSQSQAAEGAGYTF. The DNA of the CDR3 is TGCGCCAGCAGCCAATCCCAAGCGGCCGAGGGCGCTGGCTACACCTTC.

The V and J genes are TRBV10-2 and TRBJ1-3, with TRBD1 identical over 7 bases. Germline CDR1 reads WSHSY; CDR2 reads SAAADI. The CDR3 consists of 14 residues. With 6 bases clipped from V and 4 bases from J, the junction kept 6 bases outside the gene matches. The chain's CDR3 is CASRETGVGNTIYF. CDR3 in DNA: TGCGCCAGCAGGGAAACAGGGGTGGGAAACACCATATATTTT.

This chain links TRBV18 with TRBJ1-2; D might be TRBD1 (6 bases). CDR3 size: 15 residues. Germline assignment: CDR1 KGHSH and CDR2 LQKENI. Trimming shortened V by 2 bases and J by 6 bases, and 16 bases separated the two germline ends. CDR3 sequence: CASSPGVAGDHGYTF. The CDR3 bases are TGTGCCAGCTCACCAGGAGTGGCAGGGGATCATGGCTACACCTTC.

The chain recombines TRBV7-2 with TRBJ2-3; 10 bases match TRBD1. Germline CDR1 reads SGHTA; CDR2 reads FQGNSA. V was pared by 2 bases and J by 0 bases, with 11 bases of the junction left unmatched. There are 19 residues in the CDR3. CDR3 DNA: TGTGCCAGCAGCTTACCCACCCTAGGGACAGGGGAAAGCACAGATACGCAGTATTTT. It translates to CASSLPTLGTGESTDTQYF.

This clone appeared a few times. The CDR3 is CASSQYTGTGTRVTEAFF. CDR3 in DNA: TGTGCCAGCAGCCAGTACACCGGGACAGGGACGAGGGTCACTGAAGCTTTCTTT. This chain links TRBV14 with TRBJ1-1; TRBD1 agrees at 9 bases. Germline V gene data show CDR1 as SGHDN and CDR2 as FVKESK. The length of the CDR3 is 18 residues. The trim removed 3 bases at V and 4 bases at J, leaving 15 bases unmatched.

The V gene is TRBV19, the J gene TRBJ1-1, with D uncertain. Trimming removed 2 bases from V and 4 bases from J, with 8 bases in between. The germline gives CDR1 LNHDA, CDR2 SQIVND (reference sequence). There are 13 residues in the CDR3. The CDR3, as DNA: TGTGCCAGTAGTATATCCGGTATCACTGAAGCTTTCTTT. The encoded protein is CASSISGITEAFF.

The gene calls are TRBV7-9 and TRBJ2-3; 10 bases agree with TRBD2. The V segment lost 3 bases and the J segment 4 bases; nucleotides outside the gene matches: 4. Germline-derived CDR1 and CDR2 are SEHNR and FQNEAQ (reference sequence). The CDR3 contains 15 residues. CDR3 region: CASSFASGSSDTQYF. CDR3 bases: TGTGCCAGCAGCTTCGCTAGCGGGAGTTCAGATACGCAGTATTTT.

The chain couples TRBV2 to TRBJ1-2, with 8 bases identical to TRBD1. The CDR3 length is 15 residues. Germline trimming cut 6 bases from V and 5 bases from J; bases unmatched to any gene: 11. Germline V gene sequence: CDR1 SNHLY, CDR2 FYNNEI. The CDR3 bases are TGTGCCAGCAGGGATCGGACAGGGATAGGGTATGGCTACACCTTC. It is translated as CASRDRTGIGYGYTF.

This chain links TRBV7-8 with TRBJ2-3; 10 bases match TRBD2. The CDR3 is 19 amino acids. With 5 bases clipped from V and 3 bases from J, the junction kept 17 bases outside the gene matches. Germline V gene data show CDR1 as SGHVS and CDR2 as FQNEAQ. The DNA for the CDR3 is TGTGCCAGCAGCCCCCCAGCTAGCGGGAGACTAACGGGGACAGATACGCAGTATTTT. It encodes CASSPPASGRLTGTDTQYF.

The chain couples TRBV28 to TRBJ2-6; D is perhaps TRBD1 (5 bases). The CDR3 consists of 16 residues. Germline V gene lookup returns CDR1 MDHEN and CDR2 SYDVKM. Trimming pared 5 bases from V and 0 bases from J, leaving 11 bases between. The CDR3 loop reads CASSPRQFSGANVLTF. For the CDR3, the DNA is TGTGCCAGCAGTCCCCGACAGTTCTCTGGGGCCAACGTCCTGACTTTC.

The chain uses TRBV29-1 and TRBJ1-1, with D maybe TRBD1 (5 bases). Per germline, CDR1 SQVTM and CDR2 ANQGSEA. The germline V and J ends were trimmed by 7 bases and 1 base, with 13 bases remaining between them. The CDR3 is 13 residues long. This CDR3 reads CSADQGPNTEAFF. DNA for the CDR3: TGCAGCGCCGACCAGGGCCCGAACACTGAAGCTTTCTTT.

The chain couples TRBV7-9 to TRBJ1-4, with 7 bases aligning to TRBD1. The CDR3 length is 14 residues. Germline V CDR1 and CDR2: SEHNR, FQNEAQ (reference sequence). V was clipped by 5 bases and J by 5 bases; unmatched bases: 5. CDR3 sequence reads: CASSLGQANEKLFF. In DNA, the CDR3 is TGTGCCAGCAGCCTCGGACAGGCCAATGAAAAACTGTTTTTT.